These 8 T cell receptor beta chains came from one sample sequenced in a study of blood T cell repertoires in COVID-19. Libraries were prepared by immunoSEQ multiplex PCR; TCRdb keeps only in-frame clonotypes and omits some of them. The sample consists of around 140,000 clones, around 80% of them appearing once. The sample was PBMCs or T cells enriched from blood (not recorded which). These receptors were collected from a woman between 45 and 65 years old who had recovered from COVID-19.

The chain has TRBV28 and TRBJ2-7; 8 bases are shared with TRBD1. CDR1 is MDHEN, CDR2 SYDVKM, per germline. This CDR3 is built from 15 residues. V was pared by 5 bases and J by 4 bases, with 10 bases of the junction left unmatched. CDR3 coding DNA: TGTGCCAGCAGTGTAACAGGGGGTCAAATTTACGAGCAGTACTTC. This sequence encodes CASSVTGGQIYEQYF.

This clone is a singleton in its sample. This chain joins TRBV25-1 and TRBJ1-4, with D unresolved. V was clipped by 0 bases and J by 11 bases, with 16 bases between them. The germline V gene encodes CDR1 MGHDK and CDR2 SYGVNS. The CDR3 length is 15 residues. CDR3 DNA sequence: TGTGCCAGCAGTGAATACTCCAGGAGGATAGGGAAACTGTTTTTT. Protein: CASSEYSRRIGKLFF.

This clone was picked up a small number of times. The chain has TRBV7-3 and TRBJ2-5; 14 bases align to TRBD2. Germline CDR1 reads SGHTA; CDR2 reads FQGTGA. The CDR3 consists of 15 residues. J was trimmed by 5 bases and V by 3 bases; bases with no gene match: 2. The CDR3 sequence: CASSLTSGGAETQYF. CDR3 bases: TGTGCCAGCAGCTTGACTAGCGGGGGGGCCGAGACCCAGTACTTC. Based on the CDR3 plus reference TRBV7-3 and TRBJ2-5, the full variable domain is GAGVSQTPSNKVTEKGKYVELRCDPISGHTALYWYRQSLGQGPEFLIYFQGTGAADDSGLPNDRFFAVRPEGSVSTLKIQRTERGDSAVYLCASSLTSGGAETQYFGPGTRLLVL.

This chain connects TRBV24-1 to TRBJ2-3; a possible D gene is TRBD1 (6 bases). The CDR3 length is 17 residues. The V end lost 2 bases, the J end lost 6 bases, and 20 bases lay between the germline ends. Per the germline V gene, CDR1 is KGHDR and CDR2 is SFDVKD. The CDR3 protein is CATSDSDRSATGDTQYF. In DNA form, the CDR3 reads TGTGCCACCAGTGATTCCGACAGGTCCGCAACGGGGGATACGCAGTATTTT.

The chain is built from TRBV27 and TRBJ2-2, with 8 positions matching TRBD1. The CDR3 has 14 residues. Germline V gives CDR1 MNHEY, CDR2 SMNVEV (reference sequence). Trimming took 5 bases from V and 5 from J; bases not matched to a gene: 4. The CDR3: CASSRDRGTGELFF. The CDR3 nucleotides read TGTGCCAGCAGTCGTGACAGGGGAACCGGGGAGCTGTTTTTT.

V is TRBV9 and J is TRBJ2-5; 9 nucleotides line up with TRBD2. Looked up from germline, CDR1 is SGDLS and CDR2 is YYNGEE. Trimming cost V 4 bases and J 4 bases; bases outside gene matches: 11. This CDR3 region has 16 residues. CDR3 protein: CASSRGGAGGLETQYF. The CDR3 DNA sequence: TGTGCCAGCAGCCGCGGGGGGGCTGGGGGTCTAGAGACCCAGTACTTC.

The CDR3 nucleotides read TGCGCCAGCAGGAGGCAGGGGGGAAACTATGGCTACACCTTC. Translated: CASRRQGGNYGYTF. The J gene is TRBJ1-2, the V gene TRBV4-1; 7 nucleotides match TRBD1. Germline CDR1 reads MGHRA; CDR2 reads YSYEKL. The CDR3 length is 14 residues. V lost 6 bases, J lost 2 bases, and 6 bases stayed unmatched.

The genes are TRBV6-2 or TRBV6-3 and TRBJ2-3, with D possibly being TRBD1 (5 bases). The V gene lost 2 bases and the J gene lost 5 bases, with 11 bases spanning the gap. Germline values: CDR1 MNHEY, CDR2 SVGEGT. The CDR3 extends over 14 amino acids. CDR3 sequence reads: CASSYITGEDTQYF. The CDR3 nucleotides read TGTGCCAGCAGTTACATTACAGGTGAAGATACGCAGTATTTT.